This TCR beta chain was retrieved from a study of CXCR3-negative and CXCR3-positive naive CD8 T cells. Points from the study as a whole: Memory CD8+ cells had much lower diversity, and both naive subsets had comparably high diversity. Cryopreserved PBMCs had partly decreased CXCR3 expression; fresh PBMCs were used in most assays.

Turning to this clonotype: The antigen is unknown.

Libraries were UMI-labeled 5' RACE TRB cDNA. TCRdb reprocessed the 5' RACE reads and reports one entry per CDR3 protein, with no DNA. Here the sample table reports about 58,000 distinct CDR3 sequences. Sample: naive CXCR3- CD8+ T cells from blood. Subset given: CD45RO-CCR7+CD27+CD95- naive CD8+ T cells lacking CXCR3 (TNR3-). The sequence was collected from a human donor in good health. Some clones in this sample may be carry-over from other donors' samples.

The CDR3 sequence: CASSDPDRGLQETQYF. The rearrangement joins TRBV9 to TRBJ2-5; the TCRdb call, TRBD1, lacks DNA for checking. This CDR3 comprises 16 residues. Germline V CDR1 and CDR2: SGDLS, YYNGEE.